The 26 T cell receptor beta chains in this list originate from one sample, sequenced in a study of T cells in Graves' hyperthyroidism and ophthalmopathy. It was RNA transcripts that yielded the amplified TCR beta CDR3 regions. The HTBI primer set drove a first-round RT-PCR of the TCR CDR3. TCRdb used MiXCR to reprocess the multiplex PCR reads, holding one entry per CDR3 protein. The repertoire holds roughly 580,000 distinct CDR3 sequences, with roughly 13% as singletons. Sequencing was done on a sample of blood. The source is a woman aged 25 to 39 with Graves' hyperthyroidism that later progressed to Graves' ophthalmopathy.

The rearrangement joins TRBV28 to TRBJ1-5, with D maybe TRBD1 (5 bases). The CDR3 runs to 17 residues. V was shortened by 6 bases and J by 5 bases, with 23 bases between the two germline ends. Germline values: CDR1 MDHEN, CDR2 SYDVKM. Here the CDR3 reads CASRPNSDIPKDQPQHF. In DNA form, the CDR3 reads TGTGCCAGCAGGCCAAACTCGGACATACCAAAGGATCAGCCCCAGCATTTT.

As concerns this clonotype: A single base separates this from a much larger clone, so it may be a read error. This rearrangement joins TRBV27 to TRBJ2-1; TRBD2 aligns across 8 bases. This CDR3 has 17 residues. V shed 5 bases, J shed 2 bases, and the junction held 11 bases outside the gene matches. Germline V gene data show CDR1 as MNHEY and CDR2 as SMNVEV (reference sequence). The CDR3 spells CASSLRSGTRAYNEQFF. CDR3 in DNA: TGTGCCAGCAGTCTCCGTTCCGGGACTAGAGCCTACAATGAGCAGTTCTTC.

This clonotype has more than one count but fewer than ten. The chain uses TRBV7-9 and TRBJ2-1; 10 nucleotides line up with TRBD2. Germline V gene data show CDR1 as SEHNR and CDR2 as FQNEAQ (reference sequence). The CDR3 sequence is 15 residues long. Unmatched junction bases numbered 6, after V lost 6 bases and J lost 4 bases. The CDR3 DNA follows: TGTGCCAGCAGTCACGGACTAGCGGAATACAATGAGCAGTTCTTC. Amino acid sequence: CASSHGLAEYNEQFF.

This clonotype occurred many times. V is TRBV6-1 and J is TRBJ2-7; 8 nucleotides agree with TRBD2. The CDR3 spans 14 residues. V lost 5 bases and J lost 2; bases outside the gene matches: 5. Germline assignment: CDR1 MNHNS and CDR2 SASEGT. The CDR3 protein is CASSPGLGTYEQYF. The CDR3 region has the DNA TGTGCCAGCAGTCCGGGACTAGGAACCTACGAGCAGTACTTC.

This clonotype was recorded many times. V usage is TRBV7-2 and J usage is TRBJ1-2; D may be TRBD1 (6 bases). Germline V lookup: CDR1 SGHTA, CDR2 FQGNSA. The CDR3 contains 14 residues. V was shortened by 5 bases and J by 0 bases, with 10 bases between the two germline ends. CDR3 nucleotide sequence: TGTGCCAGCAGCCCGGACAGCTCTAACTATGGCTACACCTTC. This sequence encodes CASSPDSSNYGYTF.

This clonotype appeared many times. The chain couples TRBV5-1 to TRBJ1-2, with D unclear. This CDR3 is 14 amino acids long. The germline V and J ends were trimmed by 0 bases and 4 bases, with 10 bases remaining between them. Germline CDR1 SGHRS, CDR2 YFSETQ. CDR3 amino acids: CASSLEQKGYGYTF. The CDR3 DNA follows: TGCGCCAGCAGCTTGGAACAGAAGGGCTATGGCTACACCTTC.

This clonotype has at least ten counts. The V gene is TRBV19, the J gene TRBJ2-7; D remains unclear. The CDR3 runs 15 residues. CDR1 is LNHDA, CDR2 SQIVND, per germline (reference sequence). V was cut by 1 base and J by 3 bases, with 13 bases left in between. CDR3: CASSIGGYPLYEQYF. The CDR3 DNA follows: TGTGCCAGTAGTATAGGGGGTTATCCGCTCTACGAGCAGTACTTC.

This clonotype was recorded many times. The CDR3 protein is CASSPMGYSNQPQHF. As DNA, the CDR3 is TGTGCCAGCAGCCCTATGGGTTATAGCAATCAGCCCCAGCATTTT. The J gene is TRBJ1-5, the V gene TRBV9, with D unclear. Trimming left V 4 bases short and J 0 bases short, with 11 bases between. CDR3 size: 15 residues. CDR1 SGDLS and CDR2 YYNGEE come from the germline V gene.

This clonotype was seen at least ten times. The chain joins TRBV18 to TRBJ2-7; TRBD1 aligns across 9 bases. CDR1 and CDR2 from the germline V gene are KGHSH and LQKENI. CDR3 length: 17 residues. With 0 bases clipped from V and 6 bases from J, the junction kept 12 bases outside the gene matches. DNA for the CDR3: TGTGCCAGCTCACCACCGAATACCGGGACAGGGTTCGGCGAGCAGTACTTC. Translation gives CASSPPNTGTGFGEQYF. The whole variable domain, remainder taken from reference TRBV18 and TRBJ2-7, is NAGVMQNPRHLVRRRGQEARLRCSPMKGHSHVYWYRQLPEEGLKFMVYLQKENIIDESGMPKERFSAEFPKEGPSILRIQQVVRGDSAAYFCASSPPNTGTGFGEQYFGPGTRLTVT.

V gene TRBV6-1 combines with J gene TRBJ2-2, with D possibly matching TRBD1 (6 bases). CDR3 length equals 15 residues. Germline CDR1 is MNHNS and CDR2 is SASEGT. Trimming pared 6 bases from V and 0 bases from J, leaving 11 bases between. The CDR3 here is CASSRGGPNTGELFF. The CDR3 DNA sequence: TGTGCCAGCAGCCGAGGGGGTCCGAACACCGGGGAGCTGTTTTTT.

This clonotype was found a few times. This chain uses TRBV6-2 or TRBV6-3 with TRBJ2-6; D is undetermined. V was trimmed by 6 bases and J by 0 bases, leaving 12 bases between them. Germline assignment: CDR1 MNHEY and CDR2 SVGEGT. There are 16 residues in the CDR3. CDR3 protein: CASREWDTSGANVLTF. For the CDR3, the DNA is TGTGCCAGCAGGGAGTGGGATACCTCTGGGGCCAACGTCCTGACTTTC.

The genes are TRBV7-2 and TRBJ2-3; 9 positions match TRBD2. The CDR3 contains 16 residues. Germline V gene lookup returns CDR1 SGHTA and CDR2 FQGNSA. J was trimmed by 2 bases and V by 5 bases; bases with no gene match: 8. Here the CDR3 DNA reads TGTGCCAGCAGCAAAGCGGGAGGCACATACACAGATACGCAGTATTTT. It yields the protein CASSKAGGTYTDTQYF.

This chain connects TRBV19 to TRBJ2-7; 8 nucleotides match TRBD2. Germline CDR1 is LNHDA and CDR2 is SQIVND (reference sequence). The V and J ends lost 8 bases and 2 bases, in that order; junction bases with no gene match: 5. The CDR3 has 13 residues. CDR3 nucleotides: TGTGCCAGTCAAACTAGCGGTGCCTACGAGCAGTACTTC. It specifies CASQTSGAYEQYF.

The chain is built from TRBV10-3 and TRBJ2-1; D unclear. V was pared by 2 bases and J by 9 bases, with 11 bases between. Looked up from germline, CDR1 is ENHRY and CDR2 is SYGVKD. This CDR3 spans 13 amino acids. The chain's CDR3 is CAISEGSSAEQFF. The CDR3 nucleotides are TGTGCCATCAGTGAGGGTAGCTCCGCTGAGCAGTTCTTC.

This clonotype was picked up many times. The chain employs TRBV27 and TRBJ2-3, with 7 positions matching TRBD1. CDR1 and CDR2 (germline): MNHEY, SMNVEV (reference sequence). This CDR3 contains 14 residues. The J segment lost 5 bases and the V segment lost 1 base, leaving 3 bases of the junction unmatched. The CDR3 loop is CASSLWQGEDTQYF. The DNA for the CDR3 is TGTGCCAGCAGTTTATGGCAGGGGGAAGATACGCAGTATTTT.

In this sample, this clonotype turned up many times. The CDR3 region is CATRWGGGGEAFF. As DNA, the CDR3 is TGTGCCACCCGGTGGGGAGGCGGGGGTGAAGCTTTCTTT. This sequence joins TRBV3-1 and TRBJ1-1; D might be TRBD1 (5 bases). CDR1 is LGHDT, CDR2 YNNKEL, per germline (reference sequence). The CDR3 has 13 amino acids. V lost 10 bases and J lost 7, with 19 bases in between.

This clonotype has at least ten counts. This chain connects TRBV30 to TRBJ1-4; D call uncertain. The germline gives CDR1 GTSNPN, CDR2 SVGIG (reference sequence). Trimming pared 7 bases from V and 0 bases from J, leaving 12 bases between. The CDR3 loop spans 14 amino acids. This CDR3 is CASPTAATNEKLFF. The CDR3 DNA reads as TGTGCCTCCCCGACGGCAGCAACTAATGAAAAACTGTTTTTT.

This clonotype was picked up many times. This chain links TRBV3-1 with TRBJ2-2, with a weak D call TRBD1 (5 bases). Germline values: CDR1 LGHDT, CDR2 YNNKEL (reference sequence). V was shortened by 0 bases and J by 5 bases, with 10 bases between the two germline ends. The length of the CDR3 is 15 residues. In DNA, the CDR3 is TGTGCCAGCAGCCAAGATTGGCAGGGAACCGGGGAGCTGTTTTTT. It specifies CASSQDWQGTGELFF.

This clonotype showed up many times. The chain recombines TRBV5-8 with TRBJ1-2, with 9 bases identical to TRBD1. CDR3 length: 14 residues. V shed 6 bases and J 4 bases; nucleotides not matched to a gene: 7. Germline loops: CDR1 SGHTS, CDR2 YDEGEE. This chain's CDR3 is CASNPGQGLYGYTF. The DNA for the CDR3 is TGTGCCAGCAACCCGGGACAGGGCCTCTATGGCTACACCTTC. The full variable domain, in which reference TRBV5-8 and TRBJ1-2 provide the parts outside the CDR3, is EAGVTQSPTHLIKTRGQQATLRCSPISGHTSVYWYQQALGLGLQFLLWYDEGEERNRGNFPPRFSGRQFPNYSSELNVNALELEDSALYLCASNPGQGLYGYTFGSGTRLTVV.

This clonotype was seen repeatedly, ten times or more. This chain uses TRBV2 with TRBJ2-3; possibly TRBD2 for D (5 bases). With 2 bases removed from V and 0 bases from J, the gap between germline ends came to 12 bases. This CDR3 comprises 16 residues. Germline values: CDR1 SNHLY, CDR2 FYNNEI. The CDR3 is CASSELPGGSTDTQYF. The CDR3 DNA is TGTGCCAGCAGTGAATTGCCGGGCGGGAGCACAGATACGCAGTATTTT.

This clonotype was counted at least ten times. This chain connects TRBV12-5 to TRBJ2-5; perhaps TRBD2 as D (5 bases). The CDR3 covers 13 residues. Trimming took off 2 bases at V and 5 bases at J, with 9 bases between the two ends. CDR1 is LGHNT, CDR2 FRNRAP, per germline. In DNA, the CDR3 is TGTGCTAGTGGTTTGCACGGACTGGAGACCCAGTACTTC. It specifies CASGLHGLETQYF. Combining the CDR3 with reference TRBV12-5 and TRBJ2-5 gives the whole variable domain DARVTQTPRHKVTEMGQEVTMRCQPILGHNTVFWYRQTMMQGLELLAYFRNRAPLDDSGMPKDRFSAEMPDATLATLKIQPSEPRDSAVYFCASGLHGLETQYFGPGTRLLVL.

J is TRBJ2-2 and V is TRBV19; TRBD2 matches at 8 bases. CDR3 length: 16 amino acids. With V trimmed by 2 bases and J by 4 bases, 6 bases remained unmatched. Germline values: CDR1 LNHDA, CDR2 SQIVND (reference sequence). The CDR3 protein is CASSIYGRGGTGELFF. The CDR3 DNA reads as TGTGCCAGTAGTATATACGGGAGGGGGGGCACCGGGGAGCTGTTTTTT.

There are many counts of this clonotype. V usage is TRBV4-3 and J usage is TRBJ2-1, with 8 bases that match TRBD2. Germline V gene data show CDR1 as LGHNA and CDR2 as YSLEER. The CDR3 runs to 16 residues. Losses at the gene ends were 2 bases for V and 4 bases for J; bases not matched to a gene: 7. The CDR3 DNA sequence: TGCGCCAGCAGCCAAACTATAACTAGCGGATACAATGAGCAGTTCTTC. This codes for CASSQTITSGYNEQFF.

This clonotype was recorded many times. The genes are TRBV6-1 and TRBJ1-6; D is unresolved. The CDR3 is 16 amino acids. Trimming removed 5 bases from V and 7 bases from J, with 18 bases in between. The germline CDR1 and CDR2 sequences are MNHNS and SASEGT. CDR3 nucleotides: TGTGCCAGCAGTACCCAGGTTGCGGGGTGGAATTCACCCCTCCACTTT. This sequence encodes CASSTQVAGWNSPLHF.

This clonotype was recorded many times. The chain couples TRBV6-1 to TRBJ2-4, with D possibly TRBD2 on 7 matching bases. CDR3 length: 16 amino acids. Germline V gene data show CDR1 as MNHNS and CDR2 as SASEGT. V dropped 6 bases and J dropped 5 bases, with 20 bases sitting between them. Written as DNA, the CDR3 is TGTGCCAGCAGGCCGAAAAAAGGGGGGGAGGAAAACATTCAGTACTTC. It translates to CASRPKKGGEENIQYF.

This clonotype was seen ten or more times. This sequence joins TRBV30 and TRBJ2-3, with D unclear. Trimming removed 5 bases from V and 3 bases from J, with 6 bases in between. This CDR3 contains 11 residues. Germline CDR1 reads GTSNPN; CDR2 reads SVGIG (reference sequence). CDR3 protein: CAWGRTDTQYF. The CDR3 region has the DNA TGTGCCTGGGGCAGGACAGATACGCAGTATTTT.